A single T cell receptor (beta chain) is shown here with its context. This entry is derived from a study of blood T cell repertoires in COVID-19. About the study: PBMCs, B-cell-depleted T cells, or T cells were the source of the cDNA or gDNA that made up the material.

Trimming cost V 0 bases and J 3 bases, with 12 bases left between them. The CDR3 is made up of 16 amino acids. The germline CDR1 and CDR2 sequences are LNHNV and YYDKDF (reference sequence). How the authors handled the data: Cell counts per sample came from amplifying reference gene primers. Clones were sequenced by immunoSEQ multiplex PCR, and TCRdb holds only the in-frame ones, with some missing. V and J calls and clone size come straight from that table; D and trimming were deduced from the DNA. The sample records 130,000 or so clones, around 89% being singletons. The V gene is TRBV15, the J gene TRBJ1-3; D may be TRBD1 (5 bases). The sequencing sample was made of peripheral blood. This clonotype originated in a man between 65 and 79 years old with active COVID-19. The CDR3 DNA sequence: TGTGCCACCAGCAGAGATAGGGGACTAGGTGGAAACACCATATATTTT. Its translation is CATSRDRGLGGNTIYF.